Below, 20 T cell receptor beta chains from the same sample are listed, as sequenced in a study of blood T cell repertoires in COVID-19. Profiled with immunoSEQ multiplex PCR; TCRdb holds only in-frame clones, not every one. In the table there are 150,000 to 180,000 clones, about 90% of which are singletons. Sequencing was carried out using peripheral blood. These receptors came from a man aged 50-60 years with acute or convalescent COVID-19.

This clone was picked up one time. The CDR3 sequence: CASIPGTGRGYTF. The CDR3 DNA follows: TGTGCCAGCATTCCCGGGACAGGGCGTGGCTACACCTTC. V and J are TRBV6-6 and TRBJ1-2; 9 bases are shared with TRBD1. The CDR3 covers 13 residues. The V gene end was trimmed by 7 bases and the J gene end by 7 bases; junction bases not matched to a gene: 7. Germline CDR1 MNHNY, CDR2 SVGAGI (reference sequence).

This chain joins TRBV12-3 or TRBV12-4 and TRBJ2-5; no reliable D call. V lost 2 bases, J lost 7 bases, and 11 bases lay in between. The CDR3 extends over 13 amino acids. CDR3 DNA: TGTGCCAGCAGTTTATCCAGCGACGGGACCCAGTACTTC. This codes for CASSLSSDGTQYF.

CDR3 sequence reads: CASSRNRVQFSGYTF. The CDR3 nucleotides read TGTGCCAGCAGCCGAAACAGGGTACAATTTAGCGGCTACACCTTC. The rearrangement joins TRBV11-2 to TRBJ1-2; perhaps TRBD1 as D (6 bases). Germline CDR1 is SGHAT and CDR2 is FQNNGV. Trimming removed 5 bases from V and 8 bases from J, with 21 bases in between. CDR3 length: 15 residues.

V gene TRBV28 combines with J gene TRBJ2-3, with D possibly being TRBD2 (7 bases). Trimming cost V 1 base and J 3 bases, with 11 bases left between them. The germline CDR1 and CDR2 sequences are MDHEN and SYDVKM. This CDR3 has 15 residues. Here the CDR3 reads CASSLLGGATDTQYF. The DNA for the CDR3 is TGTGCCAGCAGTTTATTAGGGGGGGCGACAGATACGCAGTATTTT.

This clone appeared once. V and J are TRBV12-5 and TRBJ2-2; a possible D gene is TRBD2 (5 bases). CDR3 length equals 16 residues. Germline lookup yields CDR1 LGHNT and CDR2 FRNRAP. With 7 bases removed from V and 1 base from J, the gap between germline ends came to 16 bases. DNA for the CDR3: TGTGCTAGTGCTCCTGGAAACGGAGGGAACACCGGGGAGCTGTTTTTT. This translates into CASAPGNGGNTGELFF.

This sequence joins TRBV18 and TRBJ2-7; 9 nucleotides line up with TRBD2. CDR1 and CDR2 (germline): KGHSH, LQKENI. The CDR3 is 16 residues long. After removal of 0 bases from V and 3 bases from J, the junction contained 6 bases not matched to a gene. The CDR3 bases are TGTGCCAGCTCACCACCTAGTTCTAGCGGGAACTACGAGCAGTACTTC. Protein sequence: CASSPPSSSGNYEQYF.

This chain joins TRBV4-1 and TRBJ2-7; D perhaps matches TRBD1 (6 bases). There are 14 residues in the CDR3. With 5 bases removed from V and 3 bases from J, the gap between germline ends came to 14 bases. Germline V lookup: CDR1 MGHRA, CDR2 YSYEKL. CDR3 residues: CASSADRRLYEQYF. The CDR3 DNA follows: TGCGCCAGCAGCGCGGACAGAAGACTCTACGAGCAGTACTTC.

The rearrangement joins TRBV6-5 to TRBJ1-3, with D unresolved. The CDR3 covers 14 residues. Germline assignment: CDR1 MNHEY and CDR2 SVGAGI. V lost 7 bases and J 0 bases, leaving 10 bases between the germline ends. The CDR3 bases are TGTGCCAGCAAAGGCAGGCGCTCTGGAAACACCATATATTTT. It encodes CASKGRRSGNTIYF.

This clone appeared a few times. The same CDR3 arises from other DNA sequences in this sample as well. The chain recombines TRBV5-1 with TRBJ2-1; 13 bases match TRBD2. Unmatched junction bases numbered 4, after V lost 3 bases and J lost 7 bases. This CDR3 has 15 residues. Germline lookup yields CDR1 SGHRS and CDR2 YFSETQ. The CDR3 loop is CASSSGLAGVNEQFF. The CDR3 DNA follows: TGCGCCAGCAGCTCCGGACTAGCGGGAGTTAATGAGCAGTTCTTC.

This chain links TRBV3-1 (or the pseudogene TRBV3-2) with TRBJ1-6; weak D call: TRBD1 (5 bases). The germline gives CDR1 LGHDT, CDR2 YNNKEL (reference sequence). The CDR3 is made up of 10 amino acids. The V end lost 8 bases, the J end lost 14 bases, and 10 bases lay between the germline ends. In DNA form, the CDR3 reads TGTGCCAGCGGCCCGGGGGCCCTCCACTTT. This codes for CASGPGALHF.

The rearrangement uses TRBV3-1 (or the pseudogene TRBV3-2) and TRBJ2-5; perhaps TRBD2 as D (6 bases). Trimming took off 0 bases at V and 5 bases at J, with 13 bases between the two ends. Germline CDR1 and CDR2: LGHDT and YNNKEL (reference sequence). The CDR3 extends over 15 amino acids. CDR3 nucleotides: TGTGCCAGCAGCCAAGACAGACTAGTCTTGGAGACCCAGTACTTC. Translated: CASSQDRLVLETQYF.

The V gene is TRBV10-2, the J gene TRBJ2-3; TRBD2 aligns across 15 bases. The CDR3 is 17 amino acids. Trimming removed 7 bases from V and 0 bases from J; junction bases left unmatched: 5. Germline CDR1 reads WSHSY; CDR2 reads SAAADI. DNA for the CDR3: TGCGCCAGCACTGGGACTAGCGGGAGGACTAGCACAGATACGCAGTATTTT. This codes for CASTGTSGRTSTDTQYF.

This CDR3 is CAWSVGTGNEKLFF. The CDR3 DNA follows: TGTGCCTGGAGTGTTGGGACAGGGAATGAAAAACTGTTTTTT. The chain combines TRBV30 with TRBJ1-4; 9 bases align to TRBD1. The junction had 1 base not matched to a gene; V was cut back by 0 bases and J by 5 bases. This CDR3 has 14 residues. From germline, CDR1 is GTSNPN and CDR2 SVGIG (reference sequence).

The chain's CDR3 is CASSLEGQSTDTQYF. CDR3 bases: TGTGCCAGCAGCTTGGAGGGACAGAGCACAGATACGCAGTATTTT. The chain carries TRBV5-8 and TRBJ2-3, with 7 bases aligning to TRBD1. CDR1 SGHTS and CDR2 YDEGEE come from the germline V gene. Unmatched junction bases numbered 1, after V lost 0 bases and J lost 0 bases. The CDR3 is 15 amino acids.

This clone was counted only a few times. The chain joins TRBV6-1 to TRBJ1-1; TRBD1 agrees at 12 bases. Germline CDR1 reads MNHNS; CDR2 reads SASEGT. V was clipped by 2 bases and J by 7 bases; unmatched bases: 5. The CDR3 totals 15 residues. The CDR3 bases are TGTGCCAGCAGTGAAACAGGGACAGGGGGCGGTGAAGCTTTCTTT. As protein: CASSETGTGGGEAFF.

The chain carries TRBV6-2 or TRBV6-3 and TRBJ2-7, with D possibly TRBD2 on 5 matching bases. The CDR3 contains 14 residues. CDR1 is MNHEY, CDR2 SVGEGT, per germline. V was trimmed by 5 bases and J by 1 base, leaving 12 bases between them. The CDR3 reads CASSVGAFSYEQYV. The CDR3 bases are TGTGCCAGCAGTGTGGGAGCGTTTTCCTACGAGCAGTACGTC.

CDR3 residues: CASSPLEAEKLFF. The CDR3 DNA reads as TGTGCCAGCAGTCCCCTCGAGGCGGAAAAACTGTTTTTT. The chain recombines TRBV6-5 with TRBJ1-4; no clear D. The germline V gene has CDR1 MNHEY and CDR2 SVGAGI. The CDR3 has 13 residues. V gave up 5 bases and J gave up 8 bases, with 12 bases separating them.

This chain connects TRBV27 to TRBJ2-1; TRBD2 matches 13 bases. Germline V gene sequence: CDR1 MNHEY, CDR2 SMNVEV (reference sequence). Trimming at V came to 5 bases and at J to 6 bases, leaving 4 bases not matched to a gene. The CDR3 is 15 residues long. The CDR3 spells CASSPGTSGVNEQFF. CDR3 DNA sequence: TGTGCCAGCAGTCCCGGGACTAGCGGGGTCAATGAGCAGTTCTTC.

The genes are TRBV3-1 (or the pseudogene TRBV3-2) and TRBJ2-5, with 9 bases aligning to TRBD2. V lost 4 bases to trimming and J lost 4 bases; unmatched junction nucleotides: 7. Germline CDR1 is LGHDT and CDR2 is YNNKEL (reference sequence). This CDR3 is 15 amino acids long. The CDR3 DNA is TGTGCCAGCAGCCCGACAGGGACTAGCTTAGAGACCCAGTACTTC. Translation: CASSPTGTSLETQYF.

The chain couples TRBV19 to TRBJ1-1, with D possibly TRBD1 on 5 matching bases. There are 15 residues in the CDR3. The V and J ends lost 5 bases and 0 bases respectively, with 13 bases between them. Germline CDR1 is LNHDA and CDR2 is SQIVND (reference sequence). In DNA form, the CDR3 reads TGTGCCAGTAGTTCCCGGGGGGGGTTGAACACTGAAGCTTTCTTT. This codes for CASSSRGGLNTEAFF.